This T cell receptor beta chain stems from a study of pediatric ulcerative colitis (dated by TCRdb to about 2019). For the study in its entirety: From eight or nine newly diagnosed, treatment-naive pediatric ulcerative colitis patients and a handful of non-IBD control children, paired blood and rectal samples were collected. General study outcomes and caveats: Rectal repertoire features separated controls, mild-moderate and acute severe colitis patients; acute severe colitis showed reduced rectal diversity due to clonal expansions. Because the repertoires came from total lymphocyte DNA, rare subsets such as regulatory T cells may have patterns that are not reflected. Clonal overlap between a subject's own blood and rectum was significantly greater in ulcerative colitis patients than in controls, which suggests more T cell trafficking to inflamed tissue. For technical reasons, the blood samples of a couple of patients yielded substantially fewer templates, so those samples were excluded from the blood-rectal overlap analysis. Two rectal CDR3 clonotypes were present in all ulcerative colitis patients and in none of the controls. The healthy control group was small, consisting of only a handful of individuals.

About this clone itself: It has no known antigen specificity. Per-base qualities were not stored, and no clone one base away is much larger.

The control children had a colonoscopy because IBD was suspected, showed normal endoscopy both macroscopically and histologically, and did not receive an IBD diagnosis during the next year. A blood sample was drawn at the time of the colonoscopy. The Wizard kit (Promega) was used to extract genomic DNA from the blood and intestinal samples. Rearranged CDR3 beta regions were amplified from genomic DNA with multiplex V and J primers using the immunoSEQ TRB Survey service. To keep sequencing depth the same across samples, survey-level depth of up to 500,000 reads per sample was applied. The libraries were purified, combined into pools and sequenced with Illumina technology. Concerning the study's data processing: Productive clonality, sample overlap, pairwise scatters, CDR3 beta length, V/D/J gene usage and productiveness were all assessed with the immunoSEQ online tools. Alongside Shannon and Simpson indices, calculated diversity was computed as the number of unique rearrangements divided by total templates, multiplied by 100. Principal component analysis was performed on Z-score normalized data with the R prcomp function and the ggbiplot package. Blood-rectal clonal overlap within each subject was quantified with Morisita's index. As stored in TCRdb, this immuneACCESS dataset retains in-frame rearrangements with V and J assigned. A fraction of the clones does not appear; measured against another copy, unresolved V genes explain less than half of the discrepancy, and the remainder lacks a known reason. V and J calls and clone size follow that table, whereas D and trimming were derived from the DNA. Across this sample there are about 60,000 clones, with about 87% seen only once. The biggest ten clones account for about 1.5% of the sample.

Relative to germline, V is 3 bases shorter and J is 11 bases shorter, with 21 bases between their ends. Based on the germline V gene, the CDR1 and CDR2 sequences are SGHRS and YFSETQ. Counted from cysteine to phenylalanine, this CDR3 has 15 amino acids. The CDR3 DNA has 45 bases and is translated from base 1. The sequenced sample consisted of blood. The TCR comes from a boy aged 10-17 years who was a control in a study of pediatric ulcerative colitis. The rearrangement combines TRBV5-1 with TRBJ2-4; TRBD1 is perhaps the D gene, given 6 matching bases. The sequence in DNA is TGCGCCAGCAGCTCAACCGACAGGCCGAGGGGGTTTCAGTACTTC. Translated, it gives CASSSTDRPRGFQYF.